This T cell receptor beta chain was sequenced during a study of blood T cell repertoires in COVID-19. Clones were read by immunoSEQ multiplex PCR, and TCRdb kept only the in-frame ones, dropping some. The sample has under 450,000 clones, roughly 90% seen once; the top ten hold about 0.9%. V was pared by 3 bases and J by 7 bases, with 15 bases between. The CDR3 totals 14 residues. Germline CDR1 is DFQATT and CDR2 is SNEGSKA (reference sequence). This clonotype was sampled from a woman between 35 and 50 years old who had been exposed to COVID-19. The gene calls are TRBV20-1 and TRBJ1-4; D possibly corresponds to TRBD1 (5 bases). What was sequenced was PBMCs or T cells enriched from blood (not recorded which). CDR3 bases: TGCAGTGCTAGTCTGCTTTCGGGGGGTGAAAAACTGTTTTTT. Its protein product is CSASLLSGGEKLFF.